This T cell receptor (beta chain) was documented in a study of blood T cell repertoires in COVID-19. Study background: The samples span acute and convalescent COVID-19 from the United States, Italy and Spain.

TCRdb's copy holds only in-frame clones and misses some; the assay was immunoSEQ multiplex PCR. Among around 450,000 clones listed, approximately 86% were seen once. J gave up 2 bases and V 3 bases, and 4 bases lay outside the gene matches. The CDR3 consists of 15 residues. Germline loops: CDR1 SGHRS, CDR2 YFSETQ. Input material: PBMCs or T cells enriched from blood (not recorded which). This sequence joins TRBV5-1 and TRBJ2-3; 9 bases fit TRBD2. This sequence was found in a woman aged 18 to 35 who had recovered from COVID-19. The CDR3 protein is CASSSSGDSTDTQYF. As DNA, the CDR3 is TGCGCCAGCAGCTCTAGCGGGGACTCCACAGATACGCAGTATTTT.